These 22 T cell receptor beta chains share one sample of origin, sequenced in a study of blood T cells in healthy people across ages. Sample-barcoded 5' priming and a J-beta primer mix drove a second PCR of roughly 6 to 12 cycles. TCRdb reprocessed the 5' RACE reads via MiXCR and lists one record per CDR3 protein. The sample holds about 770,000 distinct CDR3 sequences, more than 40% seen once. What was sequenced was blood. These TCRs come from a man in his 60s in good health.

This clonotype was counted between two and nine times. This CDR3 reads CASSQPIGEKLFF. The CDR3 nucleotides are TGCGCCAGCAGCCAACCAATAGGAGAAAAACTGTTTTTT. This chain joins TRBV4-3 and TRBJ1-4, with D unclear. The CDR3 covers 13 residues. The ends were cut back, 2 bases at V and 8 bases at J, with 9 bases in the middle. Germline V gene sequence: CDR1 LGHNA, CDR2 YSLEER.

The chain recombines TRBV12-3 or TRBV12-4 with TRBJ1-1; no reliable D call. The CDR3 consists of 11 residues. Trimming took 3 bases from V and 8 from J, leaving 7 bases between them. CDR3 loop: CASSFRSEAFF. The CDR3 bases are TGTGCCAGCAGTTTTAGATCCGAAGCTTTCTTT.

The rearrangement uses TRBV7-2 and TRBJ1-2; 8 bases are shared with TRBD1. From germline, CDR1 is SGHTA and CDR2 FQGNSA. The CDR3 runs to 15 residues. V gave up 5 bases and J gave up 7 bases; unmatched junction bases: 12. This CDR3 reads CASSPFSQGASGYTF. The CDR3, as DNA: TGTGCCAGCAGCCCCTTTTCGCAGGGGGCGTCTGGCTACACCTTC.

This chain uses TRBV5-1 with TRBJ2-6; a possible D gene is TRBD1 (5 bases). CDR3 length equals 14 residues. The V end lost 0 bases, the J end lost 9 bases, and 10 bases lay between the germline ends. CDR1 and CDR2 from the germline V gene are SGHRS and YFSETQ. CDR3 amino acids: CASSLVSQGNVLTF. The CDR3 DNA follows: TGCGCCAGCAGCTTGGTTAGTCAGGGCAACGTCCTGACTTTC.

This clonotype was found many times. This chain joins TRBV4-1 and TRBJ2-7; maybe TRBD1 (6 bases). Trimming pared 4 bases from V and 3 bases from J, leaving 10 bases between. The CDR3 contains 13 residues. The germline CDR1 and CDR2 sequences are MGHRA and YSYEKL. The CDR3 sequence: CASSPMTGYEQYF. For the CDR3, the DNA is TGCGCCAGCAGCCCTATGACAGGCTACGAGCAGTACTTC.

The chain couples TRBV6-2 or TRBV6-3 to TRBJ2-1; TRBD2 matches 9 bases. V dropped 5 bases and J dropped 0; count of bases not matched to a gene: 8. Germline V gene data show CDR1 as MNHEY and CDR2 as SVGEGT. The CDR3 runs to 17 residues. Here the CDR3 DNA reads TGTGCCAGCAGTGCACAACTAGCGGGCGTCTCCTACAATGAGCAGTTCTTC. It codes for CASSAQLAGVSYNEQFF.

The DNA of the CDR3 is TGTGCCAGCAGTTGGTCCCGCGGGACAGGCCACAATGAGCAGTTCTTC. Encoded protein: CASSWSRGTGHNEQFF. This rearrangement joins TRBV6-5 to TRBJ2-1; 8 bases agree with TRBD1. J lost 5 bases, V lost 4 bases, and 10 bases had no gene match. Germline V CDR1 and CDR2: MNHEY, SVGAGI. This CDR3 contains 16 residues.

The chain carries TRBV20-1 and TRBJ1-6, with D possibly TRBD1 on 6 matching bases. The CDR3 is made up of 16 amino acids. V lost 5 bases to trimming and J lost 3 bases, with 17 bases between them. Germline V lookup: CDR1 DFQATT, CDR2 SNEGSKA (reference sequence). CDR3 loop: CSARTTAGDYNSPLHF. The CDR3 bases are TGCAGTGCTCGAACCACCGCAGGGGACTATAATTCACCCCTCCACTTT.

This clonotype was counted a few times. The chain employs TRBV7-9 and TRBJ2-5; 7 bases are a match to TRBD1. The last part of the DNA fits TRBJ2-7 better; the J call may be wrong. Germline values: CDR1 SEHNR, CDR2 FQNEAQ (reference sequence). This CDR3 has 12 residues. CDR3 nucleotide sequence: TGTGCCAGCGGAACAGGGGTGGGCGAGCAGTACTTC. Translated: CASGTGVGEQYF.

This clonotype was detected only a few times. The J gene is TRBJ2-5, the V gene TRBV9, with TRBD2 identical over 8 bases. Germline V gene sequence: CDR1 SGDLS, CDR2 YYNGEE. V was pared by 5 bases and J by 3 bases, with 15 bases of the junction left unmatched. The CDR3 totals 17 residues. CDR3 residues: CASRFREETSVKETQYF. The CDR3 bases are TGTGCCAGCAGATTTAGGGAAGAGACTAGCGTGAAAGAGACCCAGTACTTC.

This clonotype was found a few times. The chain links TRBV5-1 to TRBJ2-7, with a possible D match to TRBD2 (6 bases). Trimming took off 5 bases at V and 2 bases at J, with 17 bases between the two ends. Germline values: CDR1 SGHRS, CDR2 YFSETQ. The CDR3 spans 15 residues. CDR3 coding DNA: TGCGCCAGCAGACCCACGGCTAGCGACACCTACGAGCAGTACTTC. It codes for CASRPTASDTYEQYF.

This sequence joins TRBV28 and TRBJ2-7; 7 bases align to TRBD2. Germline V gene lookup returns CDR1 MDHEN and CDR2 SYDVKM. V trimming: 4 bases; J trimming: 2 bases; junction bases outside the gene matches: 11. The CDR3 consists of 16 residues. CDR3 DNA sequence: TGTGCCAGCAGTTCGCCCGGATCGACTAGCACCTACGAGCAGTACTTC. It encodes CASSSPGSTSTYEQYF.

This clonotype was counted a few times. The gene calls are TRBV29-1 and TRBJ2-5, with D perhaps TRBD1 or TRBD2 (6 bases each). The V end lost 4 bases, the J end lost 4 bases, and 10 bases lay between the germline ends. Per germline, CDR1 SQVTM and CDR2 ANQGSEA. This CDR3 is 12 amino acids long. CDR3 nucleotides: TGCAGCGTTGGTAGGGGGGTAGAGACCCAGTACTTC. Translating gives CSVGRGVETQYF.

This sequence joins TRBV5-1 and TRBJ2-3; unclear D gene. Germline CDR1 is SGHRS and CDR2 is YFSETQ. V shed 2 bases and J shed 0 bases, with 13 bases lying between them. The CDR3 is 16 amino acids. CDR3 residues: CASSFNRMTSTDTQYF. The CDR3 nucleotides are TGCGCCAGCAGCTTTAACAGAATGACTAGCACAGATACGCAGTATTTT. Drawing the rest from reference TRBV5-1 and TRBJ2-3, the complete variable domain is KAGVTQTPRYLIKTRGQQVTLSCSPISGHRSVSWYQQTPGQGLQFLFEYFSETQRNKGNFPGRFSGRQFSNSRSEMNVSTLELGDSALYLCASSFNRMTSTDTQYFGPGTRLTVL.

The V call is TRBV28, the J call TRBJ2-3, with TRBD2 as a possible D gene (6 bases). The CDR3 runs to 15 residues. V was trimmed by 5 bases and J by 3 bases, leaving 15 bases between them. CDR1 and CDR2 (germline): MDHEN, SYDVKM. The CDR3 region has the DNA TGTGCCAGCAGTCACCAAGCGGGTTATACAGATACGCAGTATTTT. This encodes CASSHQAGYTDTQYF.

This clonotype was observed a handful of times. This CDR3 is CASSLGWQGQEQYF. The DNA of the CDR3 is TGCGCCAGCAGCTTGGGGTGGCAGGGGCAAGAGCAGTACTTC. V gene TRBV5-1 combines with J gene TRBJ2-7, with TRBD1 as a possible D gene (6 bases). Trimming removed 0 bases at V and 7 bases at J, with 14 bases between. The CDR3 totals 14 residues. Germline V gives CDR1 SGHRS, CDR2 YFSETQ.

CDR3 amino acids: CASSEDRTVGGYTF. DNA for the CDR3: TGTGCCAGCAGTGAAGATCGGACAGTAGGAGGCTACACCTTC. The V gene is TRBV2, the J gene TRBJ1-2; D is possibly TRBD1 (6 bases). CDR1 is SNHLY and CDR2 is FYNNEI in the germline V gene. This CDR3 spans 14 amino acids. Trimming stripped 1 base from V and 8 bases from J, with 14 bases between.

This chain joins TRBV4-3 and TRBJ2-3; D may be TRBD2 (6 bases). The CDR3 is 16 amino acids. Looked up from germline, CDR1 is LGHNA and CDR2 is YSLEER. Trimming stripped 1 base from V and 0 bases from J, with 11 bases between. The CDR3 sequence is CASSQGPGTSTDTQYF. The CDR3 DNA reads TGCGCCAGCAGCCAAGGACCTGGGACTAGCACAGATACGCAGTATTTT.

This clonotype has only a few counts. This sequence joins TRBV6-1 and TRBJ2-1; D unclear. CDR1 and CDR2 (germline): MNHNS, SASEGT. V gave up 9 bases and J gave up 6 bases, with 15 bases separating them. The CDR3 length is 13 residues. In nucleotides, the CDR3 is TGTGCCAGTACTCGTGGCCCTCCCAATGAGCAGTTCTTC. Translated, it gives CASTRGPPNEQFF.

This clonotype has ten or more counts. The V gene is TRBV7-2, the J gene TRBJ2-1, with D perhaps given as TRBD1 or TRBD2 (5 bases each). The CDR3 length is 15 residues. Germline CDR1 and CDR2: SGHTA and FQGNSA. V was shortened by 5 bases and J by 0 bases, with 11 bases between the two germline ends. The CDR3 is CASSRGLSSYNEQFF. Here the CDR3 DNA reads TGTGCCAGCAGCCGGGGCCTAAGCTCCTACAATGAGCAGTTCTTC.

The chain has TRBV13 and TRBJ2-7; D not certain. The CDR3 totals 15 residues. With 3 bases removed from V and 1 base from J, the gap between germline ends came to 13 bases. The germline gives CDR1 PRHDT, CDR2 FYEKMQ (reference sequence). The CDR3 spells CASSLYPAGSYEQYF. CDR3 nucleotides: TGTGCCAGCAGCTTGTACCCCGCTGGTTCCTACGAGCAGTACTTC. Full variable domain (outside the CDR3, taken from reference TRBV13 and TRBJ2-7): AAGVIQSPRHLIKEKRETATLKCYPIPRHDTVYWYQQGPGQDPQFLISFYEKMQSDKGSIPDRFSAQQFSDYHSELNMSSLELGDSALYFCASSLYPAGSYEQYFGPGTRLTVT.

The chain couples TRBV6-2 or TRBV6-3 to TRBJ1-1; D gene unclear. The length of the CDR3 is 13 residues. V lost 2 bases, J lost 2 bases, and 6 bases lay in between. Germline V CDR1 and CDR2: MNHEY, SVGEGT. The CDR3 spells CASSYKINTEAFF. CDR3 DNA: TGTGCCAGCAGTTACAAAATCAACACTGAAGCTTTCTTT.